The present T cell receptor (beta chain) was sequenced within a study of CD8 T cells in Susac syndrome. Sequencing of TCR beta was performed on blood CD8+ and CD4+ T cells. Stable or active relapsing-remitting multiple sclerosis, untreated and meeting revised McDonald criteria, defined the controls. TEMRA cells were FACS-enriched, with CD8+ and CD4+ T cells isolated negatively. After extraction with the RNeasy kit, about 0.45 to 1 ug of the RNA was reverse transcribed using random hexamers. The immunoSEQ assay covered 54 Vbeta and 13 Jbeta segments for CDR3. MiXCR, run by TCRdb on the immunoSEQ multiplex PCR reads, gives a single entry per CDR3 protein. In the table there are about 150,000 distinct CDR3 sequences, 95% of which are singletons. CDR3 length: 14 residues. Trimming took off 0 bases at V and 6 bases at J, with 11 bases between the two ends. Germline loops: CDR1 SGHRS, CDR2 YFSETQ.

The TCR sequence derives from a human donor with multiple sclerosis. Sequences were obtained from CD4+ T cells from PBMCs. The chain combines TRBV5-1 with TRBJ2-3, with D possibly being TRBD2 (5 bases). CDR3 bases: TGCGCCAGCAGCTTGGACGCGGGCAGGGATACGCAGTATTTT. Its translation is CASSLDAGRDTQYF.